This T cell receptor beta chain was identified in a study of T cell repertoires in cytomegalovirus infection. Study context: Indications of both CMV infection and matching HLA type were provided by public TCR beta signatures.

This clonotype appeared many times. Its cognate antigen is unknown. Trimming shortened V by 5 bases and J by 2 bases, and 10 bases separated the two germline ends. Per the germline V gene, CDR1 is SGHAT and CDR2 is FQDESV (reference sequence). The CDR3 sequence is 14 residues long. TCRdb fed the reads into MiXCR, producing one record per CDR3 protein. The sample records around 450,000 distinct CDR3 sequences, roughly 30% being singletons. Whole-study findings and limits: HLA-C-restricted CMV-specific TCR beta clonotypes were dominant in the ex vivo response.

This TCR came from a human donor in good health (CMV status not recorded). Some clones in this sample may be carry-over from other donors' samples. This chain connects TRBV11-1 to TRBJ2-1; a possible D gene is TRBD2 (5 bases). Source material: PBMCs. The CDR3 reads CASSHPGTYNEQFF. CDR3 nucleotide sequence: TGTGCCAGCAGCCATCCGGGAACCTACAATGAGCAGTTCTTC.